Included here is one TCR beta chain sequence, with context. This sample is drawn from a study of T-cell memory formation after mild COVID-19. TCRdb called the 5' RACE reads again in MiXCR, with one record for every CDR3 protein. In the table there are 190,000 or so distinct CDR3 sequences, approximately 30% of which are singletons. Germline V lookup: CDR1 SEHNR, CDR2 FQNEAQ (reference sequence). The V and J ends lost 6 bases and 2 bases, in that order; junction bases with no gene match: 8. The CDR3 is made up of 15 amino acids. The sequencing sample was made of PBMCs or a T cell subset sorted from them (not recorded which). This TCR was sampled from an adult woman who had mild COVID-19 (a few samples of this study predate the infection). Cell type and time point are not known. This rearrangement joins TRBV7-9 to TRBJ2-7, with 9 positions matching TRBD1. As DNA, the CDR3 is TGTGCCAGCAGTTCGAGCTGGGACAGGGCCTACGAGCAGTACTTC. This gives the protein CASSSSWDRAYEQYF.